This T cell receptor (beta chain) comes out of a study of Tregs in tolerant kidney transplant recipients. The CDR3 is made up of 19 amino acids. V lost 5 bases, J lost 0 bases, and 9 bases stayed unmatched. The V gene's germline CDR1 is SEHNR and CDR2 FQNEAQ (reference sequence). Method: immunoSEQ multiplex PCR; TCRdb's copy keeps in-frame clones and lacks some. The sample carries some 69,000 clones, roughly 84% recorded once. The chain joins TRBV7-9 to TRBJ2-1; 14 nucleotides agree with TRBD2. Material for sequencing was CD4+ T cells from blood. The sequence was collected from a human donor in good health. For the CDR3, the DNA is TGTGCCAGCAGCCCCCGGACTAGCGGGAGGCCGAGCTCCTACAATGAGCAGTTCTTC. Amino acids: CASSPRTSGRPSSYNEQFF.